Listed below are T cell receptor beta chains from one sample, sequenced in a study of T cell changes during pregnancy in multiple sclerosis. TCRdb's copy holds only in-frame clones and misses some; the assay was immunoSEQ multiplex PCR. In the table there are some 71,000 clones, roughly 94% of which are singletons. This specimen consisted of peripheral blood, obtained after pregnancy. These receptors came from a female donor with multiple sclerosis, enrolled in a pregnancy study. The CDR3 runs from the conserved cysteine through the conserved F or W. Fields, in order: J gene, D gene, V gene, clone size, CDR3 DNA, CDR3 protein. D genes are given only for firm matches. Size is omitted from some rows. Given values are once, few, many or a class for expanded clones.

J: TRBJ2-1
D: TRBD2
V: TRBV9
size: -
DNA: TGTGCCAGCAGCGCCCTGGGACTAGCGGGGGCGAATGAGCAGTTCTTC
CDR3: CASSALGLAGANEQFF

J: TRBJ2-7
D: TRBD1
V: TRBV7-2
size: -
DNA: TGTGCCAGCAGCTTCCGGGACAGGGACCGCGAGCAGTACTTC
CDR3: CASSFRDRDREQYF

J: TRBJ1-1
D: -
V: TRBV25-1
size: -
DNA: TGTGCCAGTAGAAGCTGGACAGCCACTGAAGCTTTCTTT
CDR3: CASRSWTATEAFF

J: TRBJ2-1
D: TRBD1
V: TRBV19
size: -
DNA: TGTGCCAGTAGCAGGGACAGGGGACATGAGCAGTTCTTC
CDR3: CASSRDRGHEQFF

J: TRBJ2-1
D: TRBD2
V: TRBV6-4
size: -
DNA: TGTGCCAGCAGTGCCGGGACTAGCGACAACAATGAGCAGTTCTTC
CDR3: CASSAGTSDNNEQFF

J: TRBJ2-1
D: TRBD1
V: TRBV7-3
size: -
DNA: TGTGCCAGCAGCTTAGGTCCAGCACAGGGGTCCAATGAGCAGTTCTTC
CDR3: CASSLGPAQGSNEQFF

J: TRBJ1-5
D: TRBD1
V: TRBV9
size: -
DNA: TGTGCCAGCAGCGTCAACAGGGGGCGCACCAATCAGCCCCAGCATTTT
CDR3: CASSVNRGRTNQPQHF

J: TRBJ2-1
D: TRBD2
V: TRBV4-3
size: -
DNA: TGCGCCAGCAGCCAAGGGTGGGGGGGGACTAGCGGGAGGGTTGAGCAGTTCTTC
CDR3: CASSQGWGGTSGRVEQFF

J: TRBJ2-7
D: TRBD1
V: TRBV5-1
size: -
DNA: TGCGCCAGCAGCTCGGGGACAGTCGACGAGCAGTACTTC
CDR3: CASSSGTVDEQYF

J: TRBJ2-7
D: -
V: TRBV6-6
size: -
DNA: TGTGCCAGCAGCCCTGGGGGGTACGAGCAGTACTTC
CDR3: CASSPGGYEQYF

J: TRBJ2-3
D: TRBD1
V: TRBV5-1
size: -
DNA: TGCGCCAGCAGCATAGACAGGGCTGAAGATACGCAGTATTTT
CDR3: CASSIDRAEDTQYF

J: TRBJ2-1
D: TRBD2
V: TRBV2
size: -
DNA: TGTGCCAGCAGTGATGGGACTAGCGGTAACAATGAGCAGTTCTTC
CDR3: CASSDGTSGNNEQFF

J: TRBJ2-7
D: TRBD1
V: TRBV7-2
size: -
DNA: TGTGCCAGCAGCTTAGATGGGACAGGAGCCTACGAGCAGTACTTC
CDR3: CASSLDGTGAYEQYF

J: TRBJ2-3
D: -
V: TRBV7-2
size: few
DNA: TGTGCCAGCAGCCCCGCCCGGTTAGCAAGCACAGATACGCAGTATTTT
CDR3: CASSPARLASTDTQYF

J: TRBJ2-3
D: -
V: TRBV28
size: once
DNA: TGTGCCAGCAGCCGGACTATCACCTCAGATACGCAGTATTTT
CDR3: CASSRTITSDTQYF

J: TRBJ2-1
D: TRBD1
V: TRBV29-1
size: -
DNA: TGCAGCGCCTCCCCGACAGGGTCCTACGGCAATGAGCAGTTCTTC
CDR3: CSASPTGSYGNEQFF

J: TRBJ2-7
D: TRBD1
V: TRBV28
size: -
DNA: TGTGCCAGCGAATGGGACAGAAACTACGAGCAGTACTTC
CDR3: CASEWDRNYEQYF

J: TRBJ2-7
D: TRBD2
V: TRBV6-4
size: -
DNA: TGTGCCAGCAGTGAGACTAGCGGGAGCTCCTACGAGCAGTACTTC
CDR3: CASSETSGSSYEQYF

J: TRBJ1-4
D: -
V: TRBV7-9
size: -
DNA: TGTGCCAGCAGCTTAGATCAGGGTTGGACTAATGAAAAACTGTTTTTT
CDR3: CASSLDQGWTNEKLFF

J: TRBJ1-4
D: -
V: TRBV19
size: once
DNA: TGTGCCAGTACCCCTCACGGGGGGCAGCGCTATAATGAAAAACTGTTTTTT
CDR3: CASTPHGGQRYNEKLFF

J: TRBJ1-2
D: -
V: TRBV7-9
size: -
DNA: TGTGCCAGCATCCCGGCAGAGGCTGCTAACTATGGCTACACCTTC
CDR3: CASIPAEAANYGYTF

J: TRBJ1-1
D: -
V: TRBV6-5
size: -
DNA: TGTGCCAGCAGTTACTCGTTGGGAGGAGGTGAAGCTTTCTTT
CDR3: CASSYSLGGGEAFF

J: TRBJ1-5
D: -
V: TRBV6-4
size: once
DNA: TGTGCCAGCAGTCCGGTCGATCAGCCCCAGCATTTT
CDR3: CASSPVDQPQHF

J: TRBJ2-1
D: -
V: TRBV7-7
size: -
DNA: TGTGCTAGCAGCTTAGGTGGGAGACTTGGAGGGGAGCAGTTCTTC
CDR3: CASSLGGRLGGEQFF

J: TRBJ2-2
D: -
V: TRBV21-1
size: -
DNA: TGTGCCAGCAGCAAAGCGCCAGGGGACGGGGAGCTGTTTTTT
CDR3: CASSKAPGDGELFF

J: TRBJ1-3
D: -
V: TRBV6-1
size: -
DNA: TGTGCCAGCAGTGAAATACCCCAGTGGTCTGGAAACACCATATATTTT
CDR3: CASSEIPQWSGNTIYF

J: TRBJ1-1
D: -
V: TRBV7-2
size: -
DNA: TGTGCCAGCAGCTTACAGGGCCACACTGAAGCTTTCTTT
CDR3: CASSLQGHTEAFF